Listed here are 23 T cell receptor beta chains from one sample, sequenced in a study of T cell responses to AZD1222 COVID-19 vaccine. Produced via immunoSEQ multiplex PCR; TCRdb's table is partial and in-frame only. This repertoire shows around 150,000 clones, over 75% found once; its top ten account for around 8%. The sample here was peripheral blood, taken 28 days after the second dose of the MenACWY control vaccine. The source of these receptors is an adult who received the MenACWY meningococcal vaccine as a control.

CDR3 DNA: TGTGCCACCGCGGTGGGAGCTGGAAACACCATATATTTT. Translated: CATAVGAGNTIYF. This rearrangement joins TRBV6-5 to TRBJ1-3, with D hard to call. Germline V gene lookup returns CDR1 MNHEY and CDR2 SVGAGI. The CDR3 runs to 13 residues. The V gene lost 10 bases and the J gene lost 2 bases, with 12 bases spanning the gap.

This clone was observed once. V is TRBV23-1 and J is TRBJ1-5; weak D call: TRBD1 (6 bases). TRBV23-1 is classed as an ORF, of uncertain function. Trimming took 4 bases from V and 5 from J, leaving 15 bases between them. There are 15 residues in the CDR3. The CDR3 region has the DNA TGCGCCAGCAGTCGCTACGGGGACATCGATCAGCCCCAGCATTTT. Translation: CASSRYGDIDQPQHF.

V is TRBV28 and J is TRBJ2-7; TRBD1 matches 8 bases. Germline CDR1 is MDHEN and CDR2 is SYDVKM. The CDR3 consists of 12 residues. Germline trimming cut 3 bases from V and 7 bases from J; bases unmatched to any gene: 2. CDR3 coding DNA: TGTGCCAGCAGTTTCGGGACAGGTGAGCAGTACTTC. Protein: CASSFGTGEQYF.

Here the CDR3 DNA reads TGTGCCAGCAGTTTAAGATTTAGCCCAAGCACCTTC. It encodes CASSLRFSPSTF. The chain carries TRBV28 and TRBJ1-2; unclear D gene. The CDR3 spans 12 residues. CDR1 and CDR2 (germline): MDHEN, SYDVKM. V lost 2 bases and J lost 13, with 14 bases in between.

The chain couples TRBV19 to TRBJ1-4; 9 nucleotides align to TRBD1. This CDR3 spans 15 amino acids. Trimming took 7 bases from V and 7 from J; bases not matched to a gene: 10. CDR1 and CDR2 (germline): LNHDA, SQIVND (reference sequence). In DNA, the CDR3 is TGTGCCAGTAACAAACAGGGGGCGCGGGGTGAAAAACTGTTTTTT. Translation gives CASNKQGARGEKLFF.

The chain uses TRBV12-5 and TRBJ1-6; D ambiguous. The CDR3 length is 13 residues. Germline loops: CDR1 LGHNT, CDR2 FRNRAP. V was trimmed by 4 bases and J by 10 bases, leaving 11 bases between them. Here the CDR3 DNA reads TGTGCTAGTGGTTGGGAGGGTAGATCACCCCTCCACTTT. This translates into CASGWEGRSPLHF. The entire variable domain, with the rest obtained from reference TRBV12-5 and TRBJ1-6, is as follows: DARVTQTPRHKVTEMGQEVTMRCQPILGHNTVFWYRQTMMQGLELLAYFRNRAPLDDSGMPKDRFSAEMPDATLATLKIQPSEPRDSAVYFCASGWEGRSPLHFGNGTRLTVT.

The rearrangement joins TRBV4-1 to TRBJ2-3; D is perhaps TRBD1 or TRBD2 (5 bases each). This CDR3 region has 14 residues. Trimming shortened V by 1 base and J by 3 bases, and 8 bases separated the two germline ends. Per germline, CDR1 MGHRA and CDR2 YSYEKL. The CDR3, as DNA: TGCGCCAGCAGCCAAGTGGGGGATACAGATACGCAGTATTTT. It specifies CASSQVGDTDTQYF.

The J gene is TRBJ1-6, the V gene TRBV6-5; D is unresolved. There are 15 residues in the CDR3. Trimming stripped 6 bases from V and 9 bases from J, with 18 bases between. Germline V CDR1 and CDR2: MNHEY, SVGAGI. The CDR3: CASSETPPVASPLHF. In nucleotides, the CDR3 is TGTGCCAGCAGCGAGACACCCCCTGTAGCTTCACCCCTCCACTTT.

The chain couples TRBV19 to TRBJ2-7; 7 bases fit TRBD1. CDR1 and CDR2 (germline): LNHDA, SQIVND (reference sequence). The CDR3 is 15 amino acids. The J segment lost 5 bases and the V segment lost 3 bases, leaving 10 bases of the junction unmatched. The CDR3 nucleotides are TGTGCCAGTAGTATTCGGAGACAGGGTGCCAACGAGCAGTACTTC. Its translation is CASSIRRQGANEQYF.

This chain uses TRBV2 with TRBJ2-1; TRBD2 aligns across 8 bases. V dropped 5 bases and J dropped 4; count of bases not matched to a gene: 4. The CDR3 is made up of 14 amino acids. Germline CDR1 SNHLY, CDR2 FYNNEI. In DNA, the CDR3 is TGTGCCAGCAGTCGACTAGCGCCGTACAATGAGCAGTTCTTC. The encoded protein is CASSRLAPYNEQFF.

The CDR3 DNA is TGTGCCACCAGTGACGGGACAGGGATTGGCAATCAGCCCCAGCATTTT. Encoded protein: CATSDGTGIGNQPQHF. The chain has TRBV24-1 and TRBJ1-5; 9 bases agree with TRBD1. The CDR3 covers 16 residues. Trimming took 4 bases from V and 2 from J; bases not matched to a gene: 5. CDR1 KGHDR and CDR2 SFDVKD come from the germline V gene.

As DNA, the CDR3 is TGTGCCATCAGTTCGCCACTTAACACTGAAGCTTTCTTT. Protein sequence: CAISSPLNTEAFF. This sequence joins TRBV10-3 and TRBJ1-1, with D unclear. V lost 5 bases, J lost 2 bases, and 9 bases lay in between. The CDR3 length is 13 residues. Germline values: CDR1 ENHRY, CDR2 SYGVKD.

The chain carries TRBV24-1 and TRBJ2-3, with D unclear. V lost 0 bases to trimming and J lost 10 bases, with 13 bases between them. Germline values: CDR1 KGHDR, CDR2 SFDVKD. This CDR3 has 14 residues. CDR3 sequence: CATSDLTALVPQYF. CDR3 bases: TGTGCCACCAGTGATTTGACAGCCCTCGTTCCGCAGTATTTT.

J is TRBJ1-2 and V is TRBV7-2; tentatively, D is TRBD1 (5 bases). Germline loops: CDR1 SGHTA, CDR2 FQGNSA. The CDR3 is made up of 14 amino acids. Trimming cost V 5 bases and J 6 bases, with 16 bases left between them. The CDR3 bases are TGTGCCAGCAGCCCCGGACACGAGACCGATGGCTACACCTTC. It yields the protein CASSPGHETDGYTF.

This chain links TRBV2 with TRBJ1-6, with 11 bases identical to TRBD1. Germline V lookup: CDR1 SNHLY, CDR2 FYNNEI. The CDR3 loop spans 13 amino acids. After removal of 11 bases from V and 5 bases from J, the junction contained 2 bases not matched to a gene. The chain's CDR3 is CAGQGAHNSPLHF. CDR3 nucleotide sequence: TGTGCCGGACAGGGGGCCCATAATTCACCCCTCCACTTT.

This clone was detected only a few times. The chain couples TRBV3-1 (or the pseudogene TRBV3-2) to TRBJ1-4; TRBD1 might be the D (5 bases). The germline gives CDR1 LGHDT, CDR2 YNNKEL (reference sequence). Trimming took 5 bases from V and 8 from J, leaving 15 bases between them. The length of the CDR3 is 14 residues. CDR3 nucleotide sequence: TGTGCCAGCAGCAAAAGGGAGGGGTCGGAAAAACTGTTTTTT. Amino acid sequence: CASSKREGSEKLFF.

This chain connects TRBV6-5 to TRBJ2-5; a weak D match, TRBD1 (5 bases). Germline CDR1 reads MNHEY; CDR2 reads SVGAGI. This CDR3 is built from 13 residues. Trimming shortened V by 0 bases and J by 6 bases, and 8 bases separated the two germline ends. The CDR3 bases are TGTGCCAGCAGTTACTCGCTGGACAAGACCCAGTACTTC. Protein: CASSYSLDKTQYF.

The V gene is TRBV7-9, the J gene TRBJ1-2; possibly TRBD1 for D (6 bases). CDR1 and CDR2 (germline): SEHNR, FQNEAQ (reference sequence). This CDR3 contains 15 residues. Trimming left V 2 bases short and J 0 bases short, with 10 bases between. Written as DNA, the CDR3 is TGTGCCAGCAGCTTATCGGGGGGGCCTAACTATGGCTACACCTTC. Translating it yields CASSLSGGPNYGYTF.

V usage is TRBV3-1 (or the pseudogene TRBV3-2) and J usage is TRBJ1-1; no clear D. V shed 4 bases and J shed 3 bases, with 12 bases lying between them. Germline CDR1 reads LGHDT; CDR2 reads YNNKEL (reference sequence). CDR3 length equals 14 residues. The CDR3 DNA reads TGTGCCAGCAGCCCAAAGAGTTTTTACACTGAAGCTTTCTTT. Its translation is CASSPKSFYTEAFF.

V gene TRBV7-2 combines with J gene TRBJ2-7, with 12 positions matching TRBD1. The CDR3 is 16 residues long. Trimming removed 4 bases from V and 5 bases from J; junction bases left unmatched: 9. The V gene's germline CDR1 is SGHTA and CDR2 FQGNSA. The CDR3 DNA follows: TGTGCCAGCAGCTGGGGATCCGGGACAGGGGGCGACGAGCAGTACTTC. Encoded protein: CASSWGSGTGGDEQYF.

V gene TRBV30 combines with J gene TRBJ1-3, with a possible D match to TRBD1 (5 bases). Trimming pared 3 bases from V and 2 bases from J, leaving 11 bases between. The CDR3 extends over 14 amino acids. Looked up from germline, CDR1 is GTSNPN and CDR2 is SVGIG (reference sequence). CDR3 residues: CAWSPGHTGNTIYF. The CDR3 DNA is TGTGCCTGGAGCCCGGGGCATACTGGAAACACCATATATTTT.

This chain links TRBV7-2 with TRBJ2-1; D is undetermined. The ends were cut back, 4 bases at V and 5 bases at J, with 6 bases in the middle. The CDR3 is made up of 12 amino acids. The germline V gene encodes CDR1 SGHTA and CDR2 FQGNSA. The CDR3 region is CASSSPNNEQFF. The DNA of the CDR3 is TGTGCCAGCAGCTCGCCCAACAATGAGCAGTTCTTC.

V gene TRBV19 combines with J gene TRBJ2-6; D remains unclear. The germline V gene encodes CDR1 LNHDA and CDR2 SQIVND (reference sequence). The CDR3 is 16 amino acids. V was pared by 5 bases and J by 0 bases, with 11 bases between. The CDR3: CASSFLRSSGANVLTF. DNA of the CDR3: TGTGCCAGTAGTTTCCTACGGAGCTCTGGGGCCAACGTCCTGACTTTC.